Below are 21 T cell receptor beta chains sequenced from a single sample in a study of T cell responses to AZD1222 COVID-19 vaccine. Clones were read by immunoSEQ multiplex PCR, and TCRdb kept only the in-frame ones, dropping some. This table holds about 35,000 clones, about 86% found once. The sample was peripheral blood, taken on day 0 of AZD1222 vaccination. The receptors shown here come from an adult in good health.

This chain uses TRBV13 with TRBJ1-3; D is unresolved. The length of the CDR3 is 16 residues. The V end lost 0 bases, the J end lost 0 bases, and 9 bases lay between the germline ends. CDR1 and CDR2 (germline): PRHDT, FYEKMQ (reference sequence). The CDR3 here is CASSLGPGDSGNTIYF. The DNA for the CDR3 is TGTGCCAGCAGCTTAGGCCCGGGTGACTCTGGAAACACCATATATTTT.

The chain recombines TRBV7-2 with TRBJ1-1; D ambiguous. Germline V lookup: CDR1 SGHTA, CDR2 FQGNSA. V was trimmed by 1 base and J by 2 bases, leaving 8 bases between them. The CDR3 has 14 amino acids. CDR3 in amino acids: CASSLGIVNTEAFF. The CDR3 region has the DNA TGTGCCAGCAGCTTAGGTATAGTTAACACTGAAGCTTTCTTT.

The chain employs TRBV6-5 and TRBJ1-1; D is undetermined. Looked up from germline, CDR1 is MNHEY and CDR2 is SVGAGI. The CDR3 covers 14 residues. The ends were cut back, 6 bases at V and 1 base at J, with 12 bases in the middle. CDR3 DNA: TGTGCCAGCAGCGGGAGGATCCAGAACACTGAAGCTTTCTTT. Translated, it gives CASSGRIQNTEAFF.

The chain recombines TRBV29-1 with TRBJ1-6; possible D gene TRBD1, 6 bases. CDR1 is SQVTM and CDR2 is ANQGSEA in the germline V gene. There are 14 residues in the CDR3. CDR3 in amino acids: CRVRAGGDNSPLHF. The CDR3 bases are TGCAGGGTCAGAGCGGGGGGCGATAATTCACCCCTCCACTTT.

This chain links TRBV25-1 with TRBJ2-2; D gene uncertain. The V and J ends lost 6 bases and 0 bases respectively, with 5 bases between them. This CDR3 region has 13 residues. Germline CDR1 and CDR2: MGHDK and SYGVNS. The CDR3 DNA follows: TGTGCCAGCAGCCGACCGAACACCGGGGAGCTGTTTTTT. Protein: CASSRPNTGELFF. The full variable domain, rest sourced from reference TRBV25-1 and TRBJ2-2, is EADIYQTPRYLVIGTGKKITLECSQTMGHDKMYWYQQDPGMELHLIHYSYGVNSTEKGDLSSESTVSRIRTEHFPLTLESARPSHTSQYLCASSRPNTGELFFGEGSRLTVL.

V is TRBV4-3 and J is TRBJ1-2, with D possibly being TRBD1 (6 bases). Germline CDR1 and CDR2: LGHNA and YSLEER. The ends were cut back, 5 bases at V and 8 bases at J, with 21 bases in the middle. The CDR3 is made up of 15 amino acids. The CDR3 here is CASSEQTGRGDGYTF. CDR3 bases: TGCGCCAGCAGCGAACAGACAGGCCGAGGGGACGGCTACACCTTC.

The chain recombines TRBV14 with TRBJ2-1; 13 nucleotides match TRBD2. Looked up from germline, CDR1 is SGHDN and CDR2 is FVKESK. The CDR3 sequence is 21 residues long. The V gene end was trimmed by 0 bases and the J gene end by 1 base; junction bases not matched to a gene: 12. The CDR3 sequence: CASSQERARTSGRVSYNEQFF. CDR3 coding DNA: TGTGCCAGCAGCCAAGAAAGGGCAAGGACTAGCGGGAGAGTTTCCTACAATGAGCAGTTCTTC.

The rearrangement joins TRBV9 to TRBJ2-7; tentative D call: TRBD2 (5 bases). Trimming cost V 1 base and J 2 bases, with 13 bases left between them. Germline V gene data show CDR1 as SGDLS and CDR2 as YYNGEE. There are 15 residues in the CDR3. The CDR3, as DNA: TGTGCCAGCAGCGTATCCTCGGACTCAGCCTACGAGCAGTACTTC. This sequence encodes CASSVSSDSAYEQYF.

This rearrangement joins TRBV15 to TRBJ1-5, with 10 bases identical to TRBD1. This CDR3 is built from 15 residues. Trimming cost V 6 bases and J 6 bases; bases outside gene matches: 8. Per the germline V gene, CDR1 is LNHNV and CDR2 is YYDKDF (reference sequence). In nucleotides, the CDR3 is TGTGCCACCAGGGGGCAGGGACAGGGGTTTCAGCCCCAGCATTTT. It is translated as CATRGQGQGFQPQHF.

V usage is TRBV24-1 and J usage is TRBJ1-6; maybe TRBD1 (5 bases). Between the trimmed V and J ends, which lost 3 bases and 7 bases, there was a span of 9 bases. From germline, CDR1 is KGHDR and CDR2 SFDVKD. This CDR3 has 14 amino acids. Here the CDR3 reads CATSDARGNSPLHF. The CDR3 nucleotides are TGTGCCACCAGTGATGCACGGGGGAATTCACCCCTCCACTTT.

In its sample, this clone was seen a few times. The chain joins TRBV7-6 to TRBJ2-2; the D gene is possibly TRBD1 (7 bases). CDR1 and CDR2 from the germline V gene are SGHVS and FNYEAQ. The V end lost 1 base, the J end lost 5 bases, and 14 bases lay between the germline ends. This CDR3 is built from 16 residues. The DNA for the CDR3 is TGTGCCAGCAGCTTAGGGCCCGCGGGACAGACCGGGGAGCTGTTTTTT. This gives the protein CASSLGPAGQTGELFF.

CDR3 DNA: TGTGCCAGCAGGTTAACGGAGGGGAACGATGGCTACACCTTC. Amino acids: CASRLTEGNDGYTF. The J gene is TRBJ1-2, the V gene TRBV28; a possible D gene is TRBD1 (5 bases). This CDR3 region has 14 residues. Looked up from germline, CDR1 is MDHEN and CDR2 is SYDVKM. Trimming shortened V by 6 bases and J by 6 bases, and 17 bases separated the two germline ends.

The rearrangement links TRBV27 to TRBJ2-1; maybe TRBD2 (5 bases). This CDR3 comprises 11 residues. CDR1 is MNHEY and CDR2 is SMNVEV in the germline V gene (reference sequence). Trimming stripped 5 bases from V and 11 bases from J, with 10 bases between. As DNA, the CDR3 is TGTGCCAGCAGTCGTGGAGGCCAGCAGTTCTTC. It specifies CASSRGGQQFF.

This sequence joins TRBV12-3 or TRBV12-4 and TRBJ1-4, with D uncertain. Trimming stripped 0 bases from V and 3 bases from J, with 2 bases between. The CDR3 spans 13 residues. The chain's CDR3 is CASSLASNEKLFF. The CDR3, as DNA: TGTGCCAGCAGTTTAGCCTCTAATGAAAAACTGTTTTTT.

The J gene is TRBJ1-2, the V gene TRBV7-9; no definite D call. Germline CDR1 and CDR2: SEHNR and FQNEAQ (reference sequence). Trimming removed 5 bases at V and 6 bases at J, with 13 bases between. The CDR3 length is 13 residues. The CDR3 DNA reads as TGTGCCAGCAGCCTAGAGGACGGGAATGGCTACACCTTC. Its translation is CASSLEDGNGYTF.

The genes are TRBV23-1 and TRBJ2-1; 14 nucleotides match TRBD2. TRBV23-1 is treated as an ORF (open reading frame) with a function not yet certain. This CDR3 is built from 21 residues. The V segment lost 0 bases and the J segment 0 bases; nucleotides outside the gene matches: 10. The CDR3 sequence is CASSQSSGTSGSMGSYNEQFF. As DNA, the CDR3 is TGCGCCAGCAGTCAATCATCCGGGACTAGCGGGAGTATGGGCTCCTACAATGAGCAGTTCTTC.

This chain links TRBV19 with TRBJ1-5; maybe TRBD1 (5 bases). There are 14 residues in the CDR3. The germline V gene has CDR1 LNHDA and CDR2 SQIVND (reference sequence). V shed 1 base and J shed 7 bases, with 11 bases lying between them. This CDR3 reads CASSIVPGGQPQHF. CDR3 DNA sequence: TGTGCCAGTAGTATAGTCCCCGGGGGACAGCCCCAGCATTTT.

This clone was counted only a few times. CDR3 sequence: CASSLSGTGAGRLGYTF. For the CDR3, the DNA is TGTGCCAGCAGTTTATCAGGGACCGGGGCGGGGCGCCTTGGCTACACCTTC. The chain uses TRBV27 and TRBJ1-2, with D tentatively TRBD1 (5 bases). The CDR3 contains 17 residues. V shed 0 bases and J shed 7 bases, with 21 bases lying between them. From germline, CDR1 is MNHEY and CDR2 SMNVEV (reference sequence).

The V call is TRBV6-4, the J call TRBJ2-1; 7 nucleotides match TRBD2. Losses at the gene ends were 2 bases for V and 5 bases for J; bases not matched to a gene: 6. The germline V gene encodes CDR1 MRHNA and CDR2 SNTAGT. The CDR3 runs to 15 residues. Written as DNA, the CDR3 is TGTGCCAGCAGTGACCGGACTAGAGGTAACAATGAGCAGTTCTTC. Residues: CASSDRTRGNNEQFF.

The chain employs TRBV10-2 and TRBJ2-4; D ambiguous. The V end lost 6 bases, the J end lost 8 bases, and 8 bases lay between the germline ends. CDR3 length equals 11 residues. Germline assignment: CDR1 WSHSY and CDR2 SAAADI. The CDR3 DNA reads TGCGCCAGCAGGGGGTTGGACATTCAGTACTTC. Amino acid sequence: CASRGLDIQYF.

The chain joins TRBV12-3 or TRBV12-4 to TRBJ1-6; D call uncertain. This CDR3 is 12 amino acids long. V dropped 3 bases and J dropped 7 bases, with 4 bases sitting between them. The CDR3 sequence: CASSLGNSPLHF. The CDR3 region has the DNA TGTGCCAGCAGTTTGGGGAATTCACCCCTCCACTTT.